This T cell receptor (beta chain) came from a study of CD8 T cells in Susac syndrome. Reverse transcription used roughly 0.45 to 1 ug RNA and random hexamers. Amplification of TCR beta CDR3 was carried out by immunoSEQ multiplex PCR, which covered 54 Vbeta and 13 Jbeta segments. TCRdb recomputed calls from the immunoSEQ multiplex PCR reads with MiXCR, one row per CDR3 protein. The sample records about 130,000 distinct CDR3 sequences, approximately 89% being singletons. The study, taken as a whole, reports: Acknowledgment was made by the study that its TCR sequencing and HLA analysis involved a relatively small number of individuals.

The study used treatment-naive patients who had stable or active relapsing-remitting disease as multiple sclerosis controls. Negative isolation was used for CD8+ and CD4+ T cells, and FACS enrichment was applied to TEMRA cells. To note about this clonotype: Its antigen is as yet unknown.

This CDR3 has 14 amino acids. V dropped 1 base and J dropped 2; count of bases not matched to a gene: 2. Germline-derived CDR1 and CDR2 are LGHNA and YSLEER. The source of this sequence is a human donor with multiple sclerosis. The source material was CD8+ T cells from PBMCs. The rearrangement joins TRBV4-3 to TRBJ2-7; 7 nucleotides align to TRBD2. The CDR3: CASSQGTSAYEQYF. The CDR3 region has the DNA TGCGCCAGCAGCCAAGGTACTAGCGCCTACGAGCAGTACTTC.